The clone carrying this TCR beta chain was seen ten or more times. The data originate from a study of T cells after yellow fever vaccination. At the level of the study: Preparation of fractions with low cell numbers was performed using SMART-Seq v4 Ultra Low Input. Study observations and caveats: Re-detected after boosting: most primary clones, around 97% of CD4 and about 85% of CD8. Contaminating bulk clonotypes could be abundant in FACS-sorted repertoires. Sorted memory subsets on day 0 showed almost all vaccine-responding clonotypes to be undetectable.

TCRdb re-called the 5' RACE reads with MiXCR, one entry per CDR3 protein. This table has around 26,000 distinct CDR3 sequences, 3% to 4% appearing once. CDR3 length: 13 residues. The V and J ends lost 2 bases and 4 bases respectively, with 6 bases between them. In germline, CDR1 is SGHVS, CDR2 FNYEAQ. The sequence derives from a man aged 18 to 29 who received the YFV17D yellow fever vaccine. V usage is TRBV7-6 and J usage is TRBJ1-5; D uncertain. The starting material was PBMCs, either bulk or a sorted T-cell subset (CD4+, CD8+, memory, or dextramer-sorted; not recorded which), obtained roughly 45 days after the first yellow fever vaccination. For the CDR3, the DNA is TGTGCCAGCAGCTTACAGTTGAATCAGCCCCAGCATTTT. Amino acid sequence: CASSLQLNQPQHF.